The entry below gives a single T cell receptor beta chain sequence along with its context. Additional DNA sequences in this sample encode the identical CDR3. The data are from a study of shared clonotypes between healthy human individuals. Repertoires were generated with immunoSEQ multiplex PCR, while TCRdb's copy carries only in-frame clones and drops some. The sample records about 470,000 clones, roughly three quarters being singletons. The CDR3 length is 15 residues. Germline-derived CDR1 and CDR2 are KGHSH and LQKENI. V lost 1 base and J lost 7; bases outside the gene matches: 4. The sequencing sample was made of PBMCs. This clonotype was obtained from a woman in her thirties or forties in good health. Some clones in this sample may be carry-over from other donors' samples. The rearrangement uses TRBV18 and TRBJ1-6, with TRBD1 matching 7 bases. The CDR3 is CASSPQGDSNSPLHF. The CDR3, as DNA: TGTGCCAGCTCACCACAAGGGGACAGCAATTCACCCCTCCACTTT.